This TCR beta chain stems from a study of blood T cells in healthy people across ages. Study context: Template switching retrieved approximately one barcoded beta molecule for each two T cells.

The authors drew approximately 9 milliliters of peripheral blood from each donor. With 5 bases clipped from V and 10 bases from J, the junction kept 13 bases outside the gene matches. Per the germline V gene, CDR1 is MNHEY and CDR2 is SVGAGI. The CDR3 length is 15 residues. General study results and limits: In older individuals, TCR beta diversity per million T cells was lower, falling roughly linearly with age.

The authors ran a second PCR of roughly 6 to 11 cycles using a sample-barcoded 5' primer and a J-beta primer mix. Using its own MiXCR run on the 5' RACE reads, TCRdb lists one record per CDR3 protein. The sample consists of 1.5 million to 2 million distinct CDR3 sequences, approximately 30% of them appearing once. On this clonotype: As yet, its antigen is unknown.

The gene calls are TRBV6-5 and TRBJ2-1; the match to TRBD2 covers 8 bases. The TCR comes from a woman in her 30s in good health. Source material: blood. The CDR3 here is CASSPPGGTTYEQFF. DNA for the CDR3: TGTGCCAGCAGTCCTCCGGGGGGGACGACCTACGAGCAGTTCTTC.